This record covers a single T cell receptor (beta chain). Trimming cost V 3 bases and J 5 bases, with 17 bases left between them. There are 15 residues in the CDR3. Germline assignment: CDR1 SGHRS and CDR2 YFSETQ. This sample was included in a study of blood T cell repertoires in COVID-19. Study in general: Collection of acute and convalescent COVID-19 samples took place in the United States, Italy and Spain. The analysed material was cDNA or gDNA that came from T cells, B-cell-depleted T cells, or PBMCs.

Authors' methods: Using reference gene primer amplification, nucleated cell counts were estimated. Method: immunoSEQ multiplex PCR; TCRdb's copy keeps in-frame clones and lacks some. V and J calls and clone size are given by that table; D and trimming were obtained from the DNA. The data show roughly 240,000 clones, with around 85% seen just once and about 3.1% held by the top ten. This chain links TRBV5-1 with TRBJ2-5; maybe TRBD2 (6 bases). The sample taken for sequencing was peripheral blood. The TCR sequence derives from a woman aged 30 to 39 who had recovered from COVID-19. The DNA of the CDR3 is TGCGCCAGCAGCTGGACAACACTAGGAGGGGAGACCCAGTACTTC. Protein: CASSWTTLGGETQYF.